This TCR beta chain was sequenced for a study of naive and memory T cell subsets (dated by TCRdb to about 2017). A note on the overall study: An open-source, UMI-based TCR alpha and beta sequencing pipeline was applied to sorted naive and memory peripheral blood T cell subsets. IgG serology results and the functional CMV T cell responses were in complete agreement. RNA was DNase-treated and reverse transcribed with TCR constant-region primers, mostly using SuperScript III.

In regard to this clonotype: It has no known antigen specificity. No base qualities exist here, and no much larger clone lies one base off it.

The full study reports these points: A few larger clonotypes were present in naive repertoires, particularly the CD8 repertoires, and these clonotypes were possibly memory cells re-expressing CD45RA. No ground truth was available to validate the repertoire findings for the naive and memory subsets. Single alpha or beta chain sequences, rather than paired alpha/beta receptors, were used to define clonotypes. In both CD4 and CD8 cells, a rise in Gini index and a fall in Shannon and inverse Simpson diversity were observed from naive through CM, EM and EMRA. After error correction, only a single occurrence was seen for over 85% of naive TCR sequences, so much steeper abundance distributions were produced than in memory subsets. RNA-based TCR counts may be influenced by expression changes linked to T cell activation and differentiation. A power law was followed by TCR abundance, with an exponent that differed between naive and memory subsets but was consistent across the three individuals.

The germline V gene yields MNHEY for CDR1 and SVGAGI for CDR2. Reading from cysteine to phenylalanine, the CDR3 counts 15 amino acids. Just the 45-base CDR3 DNA is kept, in frame starting at base 1. Clipping removes 3 bases from V and 6 bases from J, with 11 as the unmatched junction base count. Preparation of the library involved UMI-ligation and nested PCR. The beta constant-region primer was an equimolar mix of two oligonucleotides covering both TRBC1 and TRBC2. Four rounds of PCR were used to amplify ligated cDNA, with nested alpha and beta constant-region primers being used together with the SP2 primer. A single-stranded oligonucleotide carrying the SP2 primer and a 12-nucleotide UMI was ligated to the 3' end of the cDNA by T4 RNA ligase 1. The ligation reaction was kept at 16 degrees C for about 20-24 hours. To avoid over-amplification, PCR2 was usually performed as a SYBR Green qPCR and halted once a predetermined threshold was reached. Apart from the first purification, every purification step used Agencourt AMPure XP magnetic beads. Libraries were quantified by Qubit and checked on a TapeStation, with a main peak expected near 650 bp. Sequencing of the pooled libraries was done on an Illumina MiSeq using v2 2x251 paired-end kits, which typically yielded roughly 0.85-2.3 million reads per sample. Each sample's library went into the pool at about 4.2 nM, and roughly 5-8% PhiX was added to help with cluster recognition. The authors' pipeline ran thus. Decombinator assigned V and J genes to Demultiplexor-processed FASTQ reads by tag matching, allowing a single base-pair mismatch. UMIs were used by Collapsinator to correct both sequencing errors and frequency errors arising from PCR heterogeneity. TCRs were translated and CDR3s were extracted from the conserved cysteine to the FGXG phenylalanine by CDR3Translator, with non-productive sequences being flagged. Gini, Shannon entropy and inverse Simpson indices were calculated on repertoires subsampled to equal numbers of UMI-defined TCRs. Clonotype abundance distributions were fitted to a power law by maximum likelihood within the linear range. Similar UMI counts, unique TCR numbers and clonal distributions were obtained with the pipeline and with MIGEC on one naive CD8 sample. In one analysis, naive TCRs also found in any memory subset of the same donor were removed from the naive repertoire. Repertoires were searched for about 7,000 CMV-associated CDR3 sequences compiled from VDJdb and a published dataset. TCRdb trimmed the raw reads at Q25, called clones with MiXCR and kept productive beta chains. Identical CDR3 protein sequences are pooled into one entry, listed with their most common genes and DNA. None of the V and J calls come from the authors' own analysis; TCRdb made them. The sample table contains tens of thousands of distinct CDR3 sequences; only one count was recorded for 8% to 9.5% of them. Roughly 1.2% of the sample rests with the top ten.

Separate amplification of TCR alpha and beta chain libraries was performed from the second PCR step onward. Donor CMV status was determined by IFNgamma production from CD4+ T cells after overnight stimulation of fresh PBMCs with CMV viral lysate. Using Miltenyi beads, CD4 T cells were first positively selected, and CD8 T cells were then positively selected from the CD4-negative fraction. After staining for CD3, CD4, CD8, CD45RA, CD27 and a live/dead dye, cells were sorted on a BD Aria II into four subsets based on CD45RA and CD27. Blood came from a few healthy volunteers, each fractionated into CD4 and CD8 T cells and then into four differentiation subsets. Approximately 120 ml of peripheral blood was taken from each donor, and PBMC were separated by density-gradient centrifugation on Ficoll-Paque PLUS. The sorted cells were lysed in RLT buffer, after which RNA was extracted using a Qiagen RNeasy kit and kept at -80 degrees C.

This clonotype was sampled from a human donor in good health. The sequencing sample was made of naive CD8+ T cells from blood. Interpreted using the paper, the cell subset or site label stands for: naive T cells, CD45RA high CD27+. The chain is made from TRBV6-5 and TRBJ2-7, and TRBD2 aligns with 7 junction nucleotides. The CDR3 region: CASSYVRGGSGEQYF. The DNA sequence follows: TGTGCCAGCAGTTATGTCCGGGGAGGGTCGGGCGAGCAGTACTTC.